This T cell receptor beta chain came from a study of T cell responses to AZD1222 COVID-19 vaccine. Measured with immunoSEQ multiplex PCR; TCRdb has only the in-frame clones, and not every one. Here the sample spans 95,000 to 150,000 clones, 80% to 95% being singletons. V lost 3 bases and J lost 3, with 11 bases in between. Germline CDR1 is LGHDT and CDR2 is YNNKEL (reference sequence). CDR3 size: 14 residues. Findings and limits, study-wide: Distributed over spike, vaccine-associated CD4 TCRs predominated at 160-218 and 743-854. Repertoire sampling happened only post peak T cell response. Females made up more of the donors, who were largely white British, and clonal diversity may have come out too low. Spike-specific TCR depth and breadth grew after two AZD1222 doses.

Points on this clone: Its cognate antigen is unknown.

The TCR originated in an adult who received the MenACWY meningococcal vaccine as a control. The sample consisted of peripheral blood, taken 28 days after the second dose of the MenACWY control vaccine. The J gene is TRBJ1-2, the V gene TRBV3-1 (or the pseudogene TRBV3-2); D is undetermined. CDR3 sequence reads: CASSQADHYYGYTF. The CDR3 DNA follows: TGTGCCAGCAGCCAGGCAGACCACTACTATGGCTACACCTTC.